Described below is a single T cell receptor beta chain sequence and its context. Time point denoted: pre-sensitization, week 0. Indicated treatment: therapeutic diphenylcyclopropenone sensitization with weekly scalp DPC. TCRdb recomputed calls from the RACE reads with MiXCR, one row per CDR3 protein. The table has fewer than 200,000 distinct CDR3 sequences, just under 30% seen once; the top ten hold less than 3.5%. The data derive from a study of human T cells and chemical hapten exposure. This CDR3 is 14 amino acids long. Trimming cost V 5 bases and J 7 bases, with 15 bases left between them. The germline V gene has CDR1 MNHEY and CDR2 SMNVEV (reference sequence).

The sample was whole blood, taken in connection with sensitization to the hapten diphenylcyclopropenone (DPC). The clonotype was recovered from a woman in her twenties or thirties with alopecia areata. Some clones in this sample may be carry-over from other donors' samples. The genes are TRBV27 and TRBJ2-1, with TRBD1 as a possible D gene (6 bases). CDR3 sequence: CASSKGGVRNEQFF. DNA for the CDR3: TGTGCCAGCAGTAAAGGGGGAGTACGGAATGAGCAGTTCTTC.